This passage covers 4 T cell receptor beta chains from one sample sequenced in a study of cytomegalovirus exposure and HLA in healthy donors listed by TCRdb under 2017. The library was obtained by the immunoSEQ multiplex PCR assay. The multiplex PCR relied on a mix of 60 forward primers for TCR Vbeta segments and 13 reverse primers for TCR Jbeta segments. The immuneACCESS repertoire file appears here via TCRdb, limited to in-frame rearrangements. These files lack a portion of the clones; in checked studies, under half of the deficit traces to unresolved V genes, and the cause of the others is not known. Present in this sample are 200,000 to 250,000 clones, 85% to 90% of which were seen just once. In total, the top ten clones hold 1% to 1.5% of the sample. Sequencing was carried out using PBMCs. Source of these receptors: a human donor in good health.

In this sample, this clone turned up once. The chain couples TRBV6-4 to TRBJ2-3; D is uncertain. V was trimmed by 2 bases and J by 2 bases, leaving 8 bases between them. CDR1 is MRHNA and CDR2 is SNTAGT in the germline V gene. The length of the CDR3 is 14 residues. The DNA for the CDR3 is TGTGCCAGCAGTGACACGGGTGTCACAGATACGCAGTATTTT. It encodes CASSDTGVTDTQYF.

The V gene is TRBV5-1, the J gene TRBJ2-3, with 8 positions matching TRBD2. CDR1 SGHRS and CDR2 YFSETQ come from the germline V gene. V lost 4 bases, J lost 4 bases, and 8 bases stayed unmatched. The CDR3 contains 15 residues. CDR3 residues: CASSIRTSKADTQYF. CDR3 DNA sequence: TGCGCCAGCAGCATCCGGACTAGCAAGGCAGATACGCAGTATTTT.

The J gene is TRBJ2-3, the V gene TRBV5-5; 7 bases map to TRBD1. The germline V gene has CDR1 SGHKS and CDR2 YYEKEE (reference sequence). This CDR3 is 15 amino acids long. Trimming at V came to 4 bases and at J to 0 bases, leaving 5 bases not matched to a gene. Here the CDR3 DNA reads TGTGCCAGCAGCCGGACAGGAGCTAGCACAGATACGCAGTATTTT. As protein: CASSRTGASTDTQYF.

The rearrangement links TRBV7-3 to TRBJ2-7; a possible D gene is TRBD2 (6 bases). The CDR3 consists of 14 residues. Germline CDR1 reads SGHTA; CDR2 reads FQGTGA. With 2 bases removed from V and 1 base from J, the gap between germline ends came to 9 bases. The DNA for the CDR3 is TGTGCCAGCAGCTTATACGCGGGGTCCTACGAGCAGTACTTC. Encoded protein: CASSLYAGSYEQYF.